The T cell receptor (beta chain) under discussion was sequenced for a study of T cells in Graves' hyperthyroidism and ophthalmopathy. Study-wide points: Peripheral blood also featured most of the thyroid clonotypes expanded above 0.001.

V shed 4 bases, J shed 9 bases, and the junction held 1 base outside the gene matches. Looked up from germline, CDR1 is MGHRA and CDR2 is YSYEKL. CDR3 size: 13 residues. Amplified regions were TCR beta CDR3 sequences from RNA transcripts. A first-round RT-PCR of the TCR CDR3 used the HTBI primer set. A single record per CDR3 protein comes from TCRdb applying MiXCR to the multiplex PCR reads. The table has 200,000 to 300,000 distinct CDR3 sequences, approximately 25% seen once; the top ten hold 35%. This clonotype was seen many times. Its specificity is unknown. Patients were excluded because of uncontrolled infection, other autoimmune disease, pregnancy or lactation. Clinical symptoms, serum thyroxine and TRAb, thyroid ultrasound and orbital computed tomography were used for the diagnoses.

This sequence was found in a woman in her thirties or forties with Graves' ophthalmopathy. The source material was blood. The chain recombines TRBV4-1 with TRBJ1-6; 9 nucleotides match TRBD1. CDR3 nucleotides: TGCGCCAGCAGCCGGACAGGGGTTTCACCCCTCCACTTT. This codes for CASSRTGVSPLHF.